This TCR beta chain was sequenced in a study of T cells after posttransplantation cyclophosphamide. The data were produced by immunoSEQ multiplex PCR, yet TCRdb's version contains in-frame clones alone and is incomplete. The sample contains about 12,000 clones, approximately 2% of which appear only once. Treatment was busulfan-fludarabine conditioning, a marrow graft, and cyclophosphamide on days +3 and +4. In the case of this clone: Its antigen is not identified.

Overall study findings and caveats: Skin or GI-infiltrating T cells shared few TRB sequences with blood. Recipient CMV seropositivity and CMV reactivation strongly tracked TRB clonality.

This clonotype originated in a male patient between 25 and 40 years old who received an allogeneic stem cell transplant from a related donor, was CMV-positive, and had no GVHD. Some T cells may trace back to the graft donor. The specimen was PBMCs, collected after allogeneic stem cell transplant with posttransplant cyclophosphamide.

Here the CDR3 DNA reads TGTGCCAGCAGTTCCACAGGGGTAAATGAAAAACTGTTTTTT. It translates to CASSSTGVNEKLFF. This rearrangement joins TRBV28 to TRBJ1-4; 7 bases are shared with TRBD1. This CDR3 region has 14 residues. Trimming took 4 bases from V and 5 from J; bases not matched to a gene: 4. Germline CDR1 and CDR2: MDHEN and SYDVKM.